Detailed here is one T cell receptor (beta chain). This clonotype was observed a few times. Its antigen remains unidentified. The input lacks base qualities; no much larger clone sits a single base away. The CDR3 numbers 13 residues from cysteine through phenylalanine. CDR3 DNA only is kept here, 39 bases in frame from base 1. From a lookup of the germline V gene (reference sequence), CDR1 and CDR2 are DFQATT and SNEGSKA. At the junction V is shortened by 6 bases and J by 5 bases, with 14 bases in between. These data originate in a study of post-analysis software for immune sequencing data (dated by TCRdb to about 2015). Some background on the complete study: Relapsing-remitting, secondary progressive and progressive-relapsing multiple sclerosis were recorded as disease courses, and subtype annotation was lacking for some patients. Patient repertoires were compared against roughly 12 previously published healthy control repertoires from donors aged 6 to 25 years. A subset of samples was prepared in parallel using single-end sample barcoding, then pooled and co-amplified after Illumina adapter ligation.

To demonstrate the VDJtools post-analysis software, TCR beta repertoires were profiled from the peripheral blood of roughly 12 young patients with multiple sclerosis. The multiple sclerosis patients were children and adolescents ranging in age from 6 to 15 years. Library prep was done by PCR. TCRdb lists the instrument as Illumina HiSeq 2500. Unique molecular identifiers were incorporated into TCR beta cDNA libraries to reduce PCR and sequencing biases. Every 1 to 10 million input T cells yielded approximately 500,000 cDNA molecules, meaning each molecule approximated one T cell. The same protocol used for the earlier healthy control dataset was applied to prepare and sequence the patient libraries. Samples belonging to the same batch were prepared together, multiplexed and sequenced on a shared HiSeq lane. The study's processing was this. MIGEC was used to process the raw barcoded reads, and molecular identifier groups with only a single read were discarded before consensus assembly and CDR3 extraction. VDJtools was used for post-analysis of the clonotype tables, and diversity was normalized by down-sampling every dataset to the size of the smallest sample. In repertoire overlap clustering, CDR3 amino acid sequences, but not nucleotide sequences, were matched to correct batch-related cross-sample contamination. The public reads were reprocessed in TCRdb via fastp at Q25 and MiXCR, keeping in-frame beta chains. Rows are combined by CDR3 protein, so each entry shows the most common genes and DNA. The authors' filters were not applied to this entry. Present in this sample are 350,000 to 450,000 distinct CDR3 sequences, roughly 40% of which were seen just once. The ten largest clonotypes hold less than 10% of the sample.

General conclusions and limits of the study: Multiple sclerosis patients had significantly lower normalized Chao1 diversity than controls, a result that suggests substantial peripheral T-cell clonal expansion. The multiple sclerosis patient group was slightly younger than the control group. Direct clustering with F measure showed strong co-clustering of samples prepared in the same batch, prompting a batch-effect correction. Several TRBV segments, including TRBV5-6, TRBV5-1 and TRBV20-1, were significantly more frequent in patients than controls.

This TCR derives from a girl aged 2-10 years with multiple sclerosis. The sequencing input was blood. The chain links TRBV20-1 with TRBJ2-1; confidence is insufficient to name the D gene. The CDR3 has the sequence CSALTVADNEQFF. The DNA is TGCAGTGCCCTGACTGTGGCGGACAATGAGCAGTTCTTC.